A selection of T cell receptor beta chains follows, all from one sample in a study of blood T cell repertoires in COVID-19. Assay used: immunoSEQ multiplex PCR; TCRdb lists only in-frame clones, some missing. The table shows about 150,000 clones, with roughly 80% occurring only once. Sequenced input: peripheral blood. These receptors were collected from a man aged 45-60 years with active or convalescent COVID-19. The CDR3 runs from the conserved cysteine through the conserved F or W. The order of the fields is clone size, J gene, D gene, V gene, CDR3 protein, CDR3 DNA. A D gene is named only where the DNA matches it firmly. Not all rows give a size; the values are once, few, many and, for expanded clones, a class.

clone_size: .
j_call: TRBJ2-7
d_call: TRBD2
v_call: TRBV9
cdr3_aa: CASSVGGAGEGEQYF
cdr3_nt: TGTGCCAGCAGCGTAGGTGGGGCGGGAGAGGGCGAGCAGTACTTC

clone_size: .
j_call: TRBJ1-2
d_call: TRBD1
v_call: TRBV5-4
cdr3_aa: CASSLALDRVIYGYTF
cdr3_nt: TGTGCCAGCAGCTTGGCCCTTGACAGGGTGATATATGGCTACACCTTC

clone_size: .
j_call: TRBJ1-5
d_call: TRBD1
v_call: TRBV30
cdr3_aa: CASGQGGPQHF
cdr3_nt: TGTGCCTCGGGACAGGGTGGGCCCCAGCATTTT

clone_size: .
j_call: TRBJ1-1
d_call: .
v_call: TRBV7-8
cdr3_aa: CASSLGGENTEAFF
cdr3_nt: TGTGCCAGCAGCTTGGGGGGGGAGAACACTGAAGCTTTCTTT

clone_size: many
j_call: TRBJ2-3
d_call: .
v_call: TRBV4-1
cdr3_aa: CASSQEDYSTDTQYF
cdr3_nt: TGCGCCAGCAGCCAAGAGGACTATAGCACAGATACGCAGTATTTT

clone_size: .
j_call: TRBJ2-5
d_call: .
v_call: TRBV7-2
cdr3_aa: CASSLTAVLKETQYF
cdr3_nt: TGTGCCAGCAGCTTGACCGCGGTGCTTAAAGAGACCCAGTACTTC

clone_size: once
j_call: TRBJ1-1
d_call: TRBD1
v_call: TRBV7-6
cdr3_aa: CASSSPRQGVGNTEAFF
cdr3_nt: TGTGCCAGCAGCTCGCCGAGACAGGGGGTGGGGAACACTGAAGCTTTCTTT

clone_size: .
j_call: TRBJ1-6
d_call: TRBD1
v_call: TRBV6-5
cdr3_aa: CASTRGGQGNSPLHF
cdr3_nt: TGTGCCAGCACCCGGGGAGGACAGGGAAATTCACCCCTCCACTTT

clone_size: .
j_call: TRBJ1-5
d_call: .
v_call: TRBV7-3
cdr3_aa: CASSRGVNQPQHF
cdr3_nt: TGTGCCAGCAGCCGGGGGGTAAATCAGCCCCAGCATTTT

clone_size: .
j_call: TRBJ1-1
d_call: .
v_call: TRBV19
cdr3_aa: CASSPTDNFMNTEAFF
cdr3_nt: TGTGCCAGTAGTCCCACCGACAATTTTATGAACACTGAAGCTTTCTTT

clone_size: once
j_call: TRBJ1-3
d_call: .
v_call: TRBV29-1
cdr3_aa: CSVGAETGNTIYF
cdr3_nt: TGCAGCGTTGGGGCAGAAACTGGAAACACCATATATTTT

clone_size: .
j_call: TRBJ2-1
d_call: TRBD2
v_call: TRBV6-6
cdr3_aa: CASSHGTGGLAGSYNEQFF
cdr3_nt: TGTGCCAGCAGTCACGGGACAGGAGGACTAGCGGGTTCCTACAATGAGCAGTTCTTC

clone_size: .
j_call: TRBJ2-5
d_call: .
v_call: TRBV7-9
cdr3_aa: CASSRSTPSVAPRRETQYF
cdr3_nt: TGTGCCAGCAGCCGGTCCACGCCTTCCGTGGCCCCTAGACGGGAGACCCAGTACTTC

clone_size: once
j_call: TRBJ1-3
d_call: .
v_call: TRBV28
cdr3_aa: CASSGGGRNTIYF
cdr3_nt: TGTGCCAGCAGTGGGGGGGGACGGAACACCATATATTTT

clone_size: .
j_call: TRBJ2-5
d_call: TRBD1
v_call: TRBV10-3
cdr3_aa: CAISDPPRTGSGETQYF
cdr3_nt: TGTGCCATCAGTGATCCCCCCCGGACAGGGTCGGGGGAGACCCAGTACTTC

clone_size: .
j_call: TRBJ2-1
d_call: .
v_call: TRBV7-9
cdr3_aa: CASSLPQGRTNEQFF
cdr3_nt: TGTGCCAGCAGCCTACCCCAGGGAAGGACCAATGAGCAGTTCTTC

clone_size: .
j_call: TRBJ2-3
d_call: .
v_call: TRBV16
cdr3_aa: CASSHRHLTDTQYF
cdr3_nt: TGTGCCAGCAGCCACAGACACCTCACAGATACGCAGTATTTT

clone_size: once
j_call: TRBJ2-2
d_call: TRBD2
v_call: TRBV3-1/TRBV3-2
cdr3_aa: CASRPGLGLAGEGNTGELFF
cdr3_nt: TGTGCCAGCAGACCGGGACTAGGACTAGCGGGAGAAGGGAACACCGGGGAGCTGTTTTTT

clone_size: .
j_call: TRBJ2-2
d_call: TRBD1
v_call: TRBV18
cdr3_aa: CASSPGTARLTGELFF
cdr3_nt: TGTGCCAGCTCACCCGGGACAGCAAGACTCACCGGGGAGCTGTTTTTT

clone_size: .
j_call: TRBJ1-2
d_call: TRBD1
v_call: TRBV16
cdr3_aa: CASSLRSGTGGGYGYTF
cdr3_nt: TGTGCCAGCAGCCTTAGATCCGGGACAGGGGGCGGCTATGGCTACACCTTC

clone_size: once
j_call: TRBJ2-6
d_call: .
v_call: TRBV5-1
cdr3_aa: CASSLLPSGANVLTF
cdr3_nt: TGCGCCAGCAGCCTCCTACCCTCTGGGGCCAACGTCCTGACTTTC

clone_size: .
j_call: TRBJ2-7
d_call: TRBD2
v_call: TRBV28
cdr3_aa: CASSLLLAASYEQYF
cdr3_nt: TGTGCCAGCAGTTTATTACTAGCGGCCTCCTACGAGCAGTACTTC

clone_size: .
j_call: TRBJ2-7
d_call: .
v_call: TRBV30
cdr3_aa: CAWSVAGYTYEQYF
cdr3_nt: TGTGCCTGGAGTGTCGCAGGCTACACCTACGAGCAGTACTTC

clone_size: .
j_call: TRBJ1-1
d_call: TRBD1
v_call: TRBV28
cdr3_aa: CARRRRGQGGGGHGPEAFF
cdr3_nt: TGTGCCCGCCGCCGCCGGGGGCAGGGGGGTGGGGGCCATGGCCCTGAAGCTTTCTTT

clone_size: .
j_call: TRBJ2-7
d_call: .
v_call: TRBV9
cdr3_aa: CASSVAAGLVDYEQYF
cdr3_nt: TGTGCCAGCAGCGTAGCTGCGGGCCTTGTGGACTACGAGCAGTACTTC

clone_size: few
j_call: TRBJ1-2
d_call: TRBD1
v_call: TRBV7-3
cdr3_aa: CASSPGQGFWDGYTF
cdr3_nt: TGTGCCAGCAGCCCAGGACAGGGCTTTTGGGATGGCTACACCTTC

clone_size: .
j_call: TRBJ2-3
d_call: TRBD2
v_call: TRBV6-4
cdr3_aa: CASSGLAGVSDTQYF
cdr3_nt: TGTGCCAGCTCCGGACTAGCGGGAGTCTCAGATACGCAGTATTTT

clone_size: .
j_call: TRBJ2-7
d_call: TRBD1
v_call: TRBV6-5
cdr3_aa: CASTEGGVLGYEQYF
cdr3_nt: TGTGCCAGCACGGAAGGGGGCGTGTTGGGATACGAGCAGTACTTC

clone_size: .
j_call: TRBJ2-7
d_call: TRBD2
v_call: TRBV7-3
cdr3_aa: CASSSTSGSYEQYF
cdr3_nt: TGTGCCAGCAGCTCAACTAGCGGGAGCTACGAGCAGTACTTC

clone_size: .
j_call: TRBJ2-1
d_call: TRBD2
v_call: TRBV7-2
cdr3_aa: CASSLRLAGGNEQFF
cdr3_nt: TGTGCCAGCAGCTTACGCCTAGCGGGGGGAAATGAGCAGTTCTTC

clone_size: .
j_call: TRBJ2-7
d_call: .
v_call: TRBV18
cdr3_aa: CASSPREVFSYEQYF
cdr3_nt: TGTGCCAGCTCACCCCGAGAGGTATTCTCCTACGAGCAGTACTTC

clone_size: .
j_call: TRBJ1-5
d_call: TRBD1
v_call: TRBV27
cdr3_aa: CASSLLGQGARRNQPQHF
cdr3_nt: TGTGCCAGCAGTTTATTAGGCCAGGGGGCTAGGCGCAATCAGCCCCAGCATTTT

clone_size: .
j_call: TRBJ1-5
d_call: .
v_call: TRBV5-1
cdr3_aa: CASSLTWGDQPQHF
cdr3_nt: TGCGCCAGCAGCCTTACGTGGGGAGATCAGCCCCAGCATTTT